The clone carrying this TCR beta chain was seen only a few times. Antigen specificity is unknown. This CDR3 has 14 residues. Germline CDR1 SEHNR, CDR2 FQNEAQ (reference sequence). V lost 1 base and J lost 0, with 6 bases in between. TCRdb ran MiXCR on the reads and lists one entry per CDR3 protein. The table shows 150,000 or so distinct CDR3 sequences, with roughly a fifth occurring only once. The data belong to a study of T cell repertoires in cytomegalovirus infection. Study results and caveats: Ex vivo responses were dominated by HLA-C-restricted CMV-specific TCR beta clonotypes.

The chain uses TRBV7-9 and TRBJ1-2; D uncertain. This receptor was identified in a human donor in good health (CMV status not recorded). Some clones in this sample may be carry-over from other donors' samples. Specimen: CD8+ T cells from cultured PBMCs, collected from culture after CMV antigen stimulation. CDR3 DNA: TGTGCCAGCAGCTTAGGGGTTTCTAACTATGGCTACACCTTC. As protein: CASSLGVSNYGYTF.